This entry lists 20 T cell receptor beta chains sequenced from one sample in a study of blood T cell repertoires in COVID-19 (dated by TCRdb to 2019 to 2021). Preparation of the library involved the immunoSEQ multiplex PCR assay. This is the immuneACCESS table as TCRdb keeps it, with only in-frame sequences that have V and J called. A part of the clones is gone; compared with another copy, unresolved V genes explain less than half, and the rest is unexplained. The sample table records around 23,000 clones; around 79% of these occur just once. The ten largest clones represent over 6.5% of the sample. Sample: peripheral blood. Every receptor here comes from a middle-aged man with COVID-19, enrolled during active disease.

V is TRBV6-6 and J is TRBJ1-3; D is uncertain. The CDR3 consists of 13 residues. The germline V and J ends were trimmed by 8 bases and 0 bases, with 8 bases remaining between them. The germline V gene has CDR1 MNHNY and CDR2 SVGAGI (reference sequence). CDR3 loop: CASHANSGNTIYF. Written as DNA, the CDR3 is TGTGCCAGCCACGCGAACTCTGGAAACACCATATATTTT.

The chain recombines TRBV18 with TRBJ1-1; D unresolved. Looked up from germline, CDR1 is KGHSH and CDR2 is LQKENI. Deletions cut 6 bases from V and 1 base from J, with 18 bases between. The CDR3 consists of 16 residues. As DNA, the CDR3 is TGTGCCAGCTCGCCCATGAGGGTGGGAAAGAACACTGAAGCTTTCTTT. It encodes CASSPMRVGKNTEAFF.

The J gene is TRBJ1-4, the V gene TRBV5-1; D is perhaps TRBD1 (6 bases). Germline V gene sequence: CDR1 SGHRS, CDR2 YFSETQ. Trimming removed 2 bases from V and 1 base from J, with 9 bases in between. The CDR3 is 15 amino acids. As DNA, the CDR3 is TGCGCCAGCAGCTTATTACAGGGAACTAATGAAAAACTGTTTTTT. Residues: CASSLLQGTNEKLFF.

This chain connects TRBV9 to TRBJ2-3, with TRBD1 matching 10 bases. The germline V gene has CDR1 SGDLS and CDR2 YYNGEE. CDR3 length equals 15 residues. Germline trimming cut 3 bases from V and 2 bases from J; bases unmatched to any gene: 3. The CDR3 region is CASSATGGPTDTQYF. DNA of the CDR3: TGTGCCAGCAGCGCGACAGGGGGCCCCACAGATACGCAGTATTTT.

This clone was seen a handful of times. J is TRBJ1-6 and V is TRBV5-1; D might be TRBD1 (6 bases). The CDR3 covers 16 residues. The germline gives CDR1 SGHRS, CDR2 YFSETQ. Trimming took 0 bases from V and 8 from J, leaving 15 bases between them. The CDR3: CASSLGSGGPYSPLHF. CDR3 sequence (DNA): TGCGCCAGCAGCTTGGGGTCGGGGGGGCCGTATTCACCCCTCCACTTT.

The table lists this clone with a few counts. The DNA of the CDR3 is TGCGCCAGCAGCTTTGGGTATGCTAGCGGGAGTTCCTACAATGAGCAGTTCTTC. This translates into CASSFGYASGSSYNEQFF. The chain uses TRBV5-1 and TRBJ2-1; 10 nucleotides agree with TRBD2. Germline CDR1 and CDR2: SGHRS and YFSETQ. This CDR3 contains 18 residues. Trimming at V came to 2 bases and at J to 1 base, leaving 9 bases not matched to a gene. Combining the CDR3 with reference TRBV5-1 and TRBJ2-1 gives the whole variable domain KAGVTQTPRYLIKTRGQQVTLSCSPISGHRSVSWYQQTPGQGLQFLFEYFSETQRNKGNFPGRFSGRQFSNSRSEMNVSTLELGDSALYLCASSFGYASGSSYNEQFFGPGTRLTVL.

The CDR3 region is CASSYRLAGGDNEQFF. DNA of the CDR3: TGTGCCAGCAGTTACCGGCTAGCGGGAGGAGATAATGAGCAGTTCTTC. The V call is TRBV6-5, the J call TRBJ2-1; TRBD2 aligns across 11 bases. Germline trimming cut 2 bases from V and 7 bases from J; bases unmatched to any gene: 7. The CDR3 length is 16 residues. CDR1 is MNHEY and CDR2 is SVGAGI in the germline V gene.

This chain connects TRBV24-1 to TRBJ2-7; TRBD2 matches 11 bases. V lost 5 bases and J lost 4; bases outside the gene matches: 9. CDR1 and CDR2 from the germline V gene are KGHDR and SFDVKD. The CDR3 is made up of 16 amino acids. For the CDR3, the DNA is TGTGCCACCAGTGGCTCTACTAGCGGGAGTAGGTACGAGCAGTACTTC. The encoded protein is CATSGSTSGSRYEQYF.

There are a few counts of this clone. J is TRBJ2-5 and V is TRBV5-4, with D hard to call. The germline gives CDR1 SGHNT, CDR2 YYREEE (reference sequence). V lost 4 bases and J 0 bases, leaving 4 bases between the germline ends. The CDR3 is 12 amino acids. The CDR3 DNA reads TGTGCCAGCAGCCGGTACCAAGAGACCCAGTACTTC. It encodes CASSRYQETQYF. Complete variable domain (other parts from reference TRBV5-4 and TRBJ2-5): ETGVTQSPTHLIKTRGQQVTLRCSSQSGHNTVSWYQQALGQGPQFIFQYYREEENGRGNFPPRFSGLQFPNYSSELNVNALELDDSALYLCASSRYQETQYFGPGTRLLVL.

V and J are TRBV16 and TRBJ2-1; 12 positions agree with TRBD2. Trimming at V came to 4 bases and at J to 7 bases, leaving 5 bases not matched to a gene. There are 15 residues in the CDR3. CDR1 and CDR2 (germline): KGHSY, FQNENV. The CDR3 DNA reads TGTGCCAGCAGCCGAACTAGCGGGGGGAGGAATGAGCAGTTCTTC. It encodes CASSRTSGGRNEQFF.

The chain combines TRBV9 with TRBJ1-2, with TRBD1 matching over 7 bases. CDR3 size: 15 residues. Per the germline V gene, CDR1 is SGDLS and CDR2 is YYNGEE. Trimming cost V 0 bases and J 4 bases; bases outside gene matches: 6. The CDR3 bases are TGTGCCAGCAGCGTAGCTCTAGGGGGCATCTATGGCTACACCTTC. Amino acid sequence: CASSVALGGIYGYTF.

The chain joins TRBV5-1 to TRBJ1-4, with 7 bases fitting TRBD1. From germline, CDR1 is SGHRS and CDR2 YFSETQ. Trimming cost V 4 bases and J 8 bases; bases outside gene matches: 8. The CDR3 spans 14 residues. The CDR3 nucleotides read TGCGCCAGCAGCGGCGGCCAGGGGGACGAAAAACTGTTTTTT. Residues: CASSGGQGDEKLFF. Full variable domain (rest looked up from reference TRBV5-1 and TRBJ1-4): KAGVTQTPRYLIKTRGQQVTLSCSPISGHRSVSWYQQTPGQGLQFLFEYFSETQRNKGNFPGRFSGRQFSNSRSEMNVSTLELGDSALYLCASSGGQGDEKLFFGSGTQLSVL.

The chain recombines TRBV4-2 with TRBJ1-3; a possible D gene is TRBD1 (5 bases). The V gene lost 4 bases and the J gene lost 0 bases, with 16 bases spanning the gap. This CDR3 is built from 17 residues. The germline V gene has CDR1 LGHNA and CDR2 YNFKEQ. CDR3 coding DNA: TGTGCCAGCAGCCGCGTAATAGGGGAGGGCTCTGGAAACACCATATATTTT. Its protein product is CASSRVIGEGSGNTIYF.

The V gene is TRBV4-1, the J gene TRBJ2-6, with D unresolved. Germline-derived CDR1 and CDR2 are MGHRA and YSYEKL. The CDR3 extends over 14 amino acids. CDR3 protein: CAGAVSSGANVLTF. CDR3 in DNA: TGCGCTGGCGCGGTAAGCTCTGGGGCCAACGTCCTGACTTTC.

This clone was counted only a few times. This chain joins TRBV30 and TRBJ1-3, with TRBD1 identical over 7 bases. J lost 4 bases, V lost 3 bases, and 12 bases had no gene match. The CDR3 runs 16 residues. The germline V gene encodes CDR1 GTSNPN and CDR2 SVGIG (reference sequence). CDR3 coding DNA: TGTGCCTGGAGCGAGTTGGGCAGGGGGATAGGAAACACCATATATTTT. Protein sequence: CAWSELGRGIGNTIYF.

V and J are TRBV18 and TRBJ2-1; possible D gene TRBD2, 5 bases. Trimming cost V 2 bases and J 9 bases, with 8 bases left between them. The CDR3 consists of 12 residues. Germline V CDR1 and CDR2: KGHSH, LQKENI. CDR3 amino acids: CASSPVLGEQFF. The CDR3, as DNA: TGTGCCAGCTCACCAGTACTAGGTGAGCAGTTCTTC.

The chain is built from TRBV18 and TRBJ2-5; D remains unclear. The CDR3 spans 12 residues. Trimming took 0 bases from V and 5 from J, leaving 4 bases between them. Looked up from germline, CDR1 is KGHSH and CDR2 is LQKENI. This CDR3 reads CASSPPRETQYF. CDR3 bases: TGTGCCAGCTCACCACCGCGCGAGACCCAGTACTTC.

The V gene is TRBV6-5, the J gene TRBJ2-7; 7 bases match TRBD2. Trimming removed 8 bases from V and 3 bases from J; junction bases left unmatched: 13. Germline lookup yields CDR1 MNHEY and CDR2 SVGAGI. The CDR3 spans 15 residues. The CDR3 bases are TGTGCCAGCGAAGAACTGTCGGGGGGTCGCTACGAGCAGTACTTC. This gives the protein CASEELSGGRYEQYF.

This clone was seen only once. The J gene is TRBJ2-1, the V gene TRBV11-3; TRBD2 is a possible D gene (6 bases). Germline V gene sequence: CDR1 SGHNT, CDR2 YENEEA. The V gene lost 4 bases and the J gene lost 0 bases, with 13 bases spanning the gap. The CDR3 has 16 residues. The CDR3 DNA sequence: TGTGCCAGCAGCTCATTAGCGGTTAGCTCCTACAATGAGCAGTTCTTC. It encodes CASSSLAVSSYNEQFF.

CDR3 amino acids: CASSPAGVGYGGMNTEAFF. For the CDR3, the DNA is TGTGCCAGCAGCCCGGCAGGGGTGGGGTATGGGGGTATGAACACTGAAGCTTTCTTT. The chain recombines TRBV28 with TRBJ1-1; D perhaps matches TRBD1 (6 bases). Germline CDR1 is MDHEN and CDR2 is SYDVKM. The V end lost 6 bases, the J end lost 0 bases, and 26 bases lay between the germline ends. The CDR3 is made up of 19 amino acids.